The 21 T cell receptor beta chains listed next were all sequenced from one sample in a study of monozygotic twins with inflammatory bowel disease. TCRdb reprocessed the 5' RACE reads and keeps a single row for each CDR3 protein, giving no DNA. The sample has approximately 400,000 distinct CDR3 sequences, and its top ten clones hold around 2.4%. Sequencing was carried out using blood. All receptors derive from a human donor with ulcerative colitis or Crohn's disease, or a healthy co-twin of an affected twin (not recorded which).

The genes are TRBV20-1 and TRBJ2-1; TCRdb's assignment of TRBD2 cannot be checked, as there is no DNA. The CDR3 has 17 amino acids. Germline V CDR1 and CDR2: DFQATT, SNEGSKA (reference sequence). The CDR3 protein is CSARDGTSGTQWDEQFF.

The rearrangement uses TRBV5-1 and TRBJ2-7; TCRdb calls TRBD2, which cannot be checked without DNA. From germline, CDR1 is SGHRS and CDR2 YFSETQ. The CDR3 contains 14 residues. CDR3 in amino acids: CASSLSGPTYEQYF. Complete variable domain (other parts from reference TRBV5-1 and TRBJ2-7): KAGVTQTPRYLIKTRGQQVTLSCSPISGHRSVSWYQQTPGQGLQFLFEYFSETQRNKGNFPGRFSGRQFSNSRSEMNVSTLELGDSALYLCASSLSGPTYEQYFGPGTRLTVT.

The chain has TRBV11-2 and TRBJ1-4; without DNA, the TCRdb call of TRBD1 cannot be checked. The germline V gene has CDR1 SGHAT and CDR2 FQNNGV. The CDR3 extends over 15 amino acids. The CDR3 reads CASSFLTGVNEKLFF. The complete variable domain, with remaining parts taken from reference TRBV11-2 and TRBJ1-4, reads EAGVAQSPRYKIIEKRQSVAFWCNPISGHATLYWYQQILGQGPKLLIQFQNNGVVDDSQLPKDRFSAERLKGVDSTLKIQPAKLEDSAVYLCASSFLTGVNEKLFFGSGTQLSVL.

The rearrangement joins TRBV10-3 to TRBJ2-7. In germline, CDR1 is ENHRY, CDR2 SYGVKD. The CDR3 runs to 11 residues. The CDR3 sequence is CAINNVGEQYF.

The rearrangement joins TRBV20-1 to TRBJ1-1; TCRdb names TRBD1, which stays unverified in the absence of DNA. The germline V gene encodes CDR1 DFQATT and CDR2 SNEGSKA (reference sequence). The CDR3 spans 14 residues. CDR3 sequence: CSASSARGHTEAFF.

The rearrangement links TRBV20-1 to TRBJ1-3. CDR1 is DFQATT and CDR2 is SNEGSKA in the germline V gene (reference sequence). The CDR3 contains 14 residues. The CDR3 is CSAQDSSGGNTIYF.

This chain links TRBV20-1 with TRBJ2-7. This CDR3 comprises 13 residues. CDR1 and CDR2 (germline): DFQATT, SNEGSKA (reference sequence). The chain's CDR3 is CSARAGYSYEQYF.

The CDR3 reads CASPGWGTEAFF. The rearrangement uses TRBV30 and TRBJ1-1; TCRdb indicates TRBD1, and absent DNA this call remains unverified. CDR3 size: 12 residues. Germline values: CDR1 GTSNPN, CDR2 SVGIG (reference sequence).

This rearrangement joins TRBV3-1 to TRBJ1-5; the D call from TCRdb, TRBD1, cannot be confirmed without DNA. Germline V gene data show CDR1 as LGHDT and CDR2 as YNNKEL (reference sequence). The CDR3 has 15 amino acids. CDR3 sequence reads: CASSPVTGINQPQHF.

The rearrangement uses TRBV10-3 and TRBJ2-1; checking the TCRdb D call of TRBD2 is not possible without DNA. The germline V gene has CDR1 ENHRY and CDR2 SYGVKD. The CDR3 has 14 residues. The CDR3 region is CAISDRVLAEEQFF.

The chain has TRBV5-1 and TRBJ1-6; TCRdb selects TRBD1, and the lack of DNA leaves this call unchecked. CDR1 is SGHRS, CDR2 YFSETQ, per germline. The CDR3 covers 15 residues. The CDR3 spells CASSTDGTERSPLHF.

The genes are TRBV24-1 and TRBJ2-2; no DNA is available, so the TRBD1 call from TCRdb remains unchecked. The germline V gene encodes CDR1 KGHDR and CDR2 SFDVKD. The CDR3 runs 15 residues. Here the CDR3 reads CATGSGTLIAGELFF.

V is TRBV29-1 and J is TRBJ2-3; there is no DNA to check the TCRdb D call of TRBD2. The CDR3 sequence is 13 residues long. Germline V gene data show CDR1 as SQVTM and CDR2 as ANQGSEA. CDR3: CSVAKGLTDTQYF.

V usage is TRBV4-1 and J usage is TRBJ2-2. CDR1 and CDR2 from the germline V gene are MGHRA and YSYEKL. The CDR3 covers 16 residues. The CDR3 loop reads CASSQFPSGNTGELFF.

The CDR3 spells CASPLTRCVDIQYF. V and J are TRBV27 and TRBJ2-4; the D gene TCRdb calls, TRBD2, cannot be checked with no DNA. This CDR3 contains 14 residues. Germline V gene data show CDR1 as MNHEY and CDR2 as SMNVEV (reference sequence).

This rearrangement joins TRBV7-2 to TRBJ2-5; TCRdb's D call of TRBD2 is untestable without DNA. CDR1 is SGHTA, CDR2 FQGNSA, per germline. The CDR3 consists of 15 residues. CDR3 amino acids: CASSSGGALQETQYF.

The CDR3 spells CASTSSYEQFF. The V gene is TRBV12-3 or TRBV12-4, the J gene TRBJ2-1. This CDR3 is built from 11 residues.

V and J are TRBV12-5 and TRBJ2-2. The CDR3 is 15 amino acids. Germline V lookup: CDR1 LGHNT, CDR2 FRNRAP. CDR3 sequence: CASGLKALRNGELFF.

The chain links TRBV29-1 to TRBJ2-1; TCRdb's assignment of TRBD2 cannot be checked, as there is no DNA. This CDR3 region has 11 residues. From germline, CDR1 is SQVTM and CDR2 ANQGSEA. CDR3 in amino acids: CSGGFSREQFF.

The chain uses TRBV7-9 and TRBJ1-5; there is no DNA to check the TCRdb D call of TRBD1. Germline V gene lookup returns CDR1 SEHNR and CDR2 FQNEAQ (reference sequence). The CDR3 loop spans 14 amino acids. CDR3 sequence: CASSGSGGNQPQHF.

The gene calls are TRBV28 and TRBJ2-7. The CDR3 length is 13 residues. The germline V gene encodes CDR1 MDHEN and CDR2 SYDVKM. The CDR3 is CASSLGGNYEQYF.